This T cell receptor beta chain was found in a study of molecular identifiers for immune sequencing clone quantification. TCRdb analysed the PCR reads with MiXCR anew, one entry per CDR3 protein. The table lists roughly 320,000 distinct CDR3 sequences, about a fifth of them singletons. In germline, CDR1 is SQVTM, CDR2 ANQGSEA. The CDR3 spans 16 residues. V was cut by 2 bases and J by 2 bases, with 18 bases left in between. This clonotype has ten or more counts. The rearrangement uses TRBV29-1 and TRBJ1-2; D possibly corresponds to TRBD1 (6 bases). Sequencing was done on a sample of naive CD8+ T cells from blood, with Jurkat cell RNA spiked in. As to subset: FACS-sorted CD8+CD4-CCR7+CD45RA+ naive T cells. The sequence derives from a human donor in good health. Some libraries in this study had Jurkat cell RNA spiked in. CDR3 in DNA: TGCAGCGTTGAAACGGGGGCGGGTGGCTCGAACTATGGCTACACCTTC. Translation: CSVETGAGGSNYGYTF.